This is a list of T cell receptor beta chains from one sample in a study of cytomegalovirus exposure and HLA in healthy donors. The protocol was immunoSEQ multiplex PCR, while the TCRdb copy is restricted to in-frame clones and leaves out a portion. Of under 200,000 clones in the sample, over 75% are singletons; the top ten hold around 0.52%. The specimen sequenced was PBMCs. Receptor source: a woman in her forties or fifties in good health and CMV-seronegative. Both conserved end residues are part of each CDR3. The order of the fields is V gene, CDR3 length, J gene, CDR3 protein.

v_gene: TRBV27; len: 16; j_gene: TRBJ2-7; CDR3aa: CASSLSSLPSSYEQYF
v_gene: TRBV5-1; len: 13; j_gene: TRBJ2-5; CDR3aa: CASSPGTSETQYF
v_gene: TRBV10-3; len: 12; j_gene: TRBJ2-3; CDR3aa: CATTSLTDTQYF
v_gene: TRBV7-2; len: 11; j_gene: TRBJ2-7; CDR3aa: CASSPLYEQYF
v_gene: TRBV5-1; len: 13; j_gene: TRBJ2-7; CDR3aa: CASSWGTVDEQYF
v_gene: TRBV2; len: 12; j_gene: TRBJ1-1; CDR3aa: CASSEGQPEAFF
v_gene: TRBV27; len: 11; j_gene: TRBJ2-3; CDR3aa: CASSLGHTQYF
v_gene: TRBV5-1; len: 13; j_gene: TRBJ2-3; CDR3aa: CASRELGTDTQYF
v_gene: TRBV28; len: 15; j_gene: TRBJ2-1; CDR3aa: CASSLYEEVLGTQFF
v_gene: TRBV5-1; len: 15; j_gene: TRBJ1-1; CDR3aa: CASSLSRQGNTEAFF